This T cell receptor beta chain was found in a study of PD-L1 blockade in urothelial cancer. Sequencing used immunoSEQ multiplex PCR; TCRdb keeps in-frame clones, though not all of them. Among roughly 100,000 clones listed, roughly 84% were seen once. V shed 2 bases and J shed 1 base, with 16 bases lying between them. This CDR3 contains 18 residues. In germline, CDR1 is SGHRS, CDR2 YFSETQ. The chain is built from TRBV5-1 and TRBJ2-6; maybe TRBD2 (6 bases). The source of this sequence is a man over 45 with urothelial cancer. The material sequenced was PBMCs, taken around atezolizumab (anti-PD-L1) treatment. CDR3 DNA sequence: TGCGCCAGCAGCTTTGGAGGGGCAGGTCTTTCTGGGGCCAACGTCCTGACTTTC. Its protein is CASSFGGAGLSGANVLTF. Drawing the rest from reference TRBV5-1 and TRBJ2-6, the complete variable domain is KAGVTQTPRYLIKTRGQQVTLSCSPISGHRSVSWYQQTPGQGLQFLFEYFSETQRNKGNFPGRFSGRQFSNSRSEMNVSTLELGDSALYLCASSFGGAGLSGANVLTFGAGSRLTVL.